This T cell receptor (beta chain) was profiled in a study of OX40 agonist ivuxolimab in advanced cancers. Study details: Age averaged around 59 years (range about 20 to 79), and less than 85% were male. Study-level findings and limits: Dosing at 0.1 to 3.0 mg/kg was accompanied by clonal expansion of CD4+ and CD8+ blood T cells by week 6.

This CDR3 has 13 amino acids. Germline CDR1 and CDR2: MNHEY and SVGAGI. On this clone itself: Its specificity is unknown.

Clones were read by immunoSEQ multiplex PCR, and TCRdb kept only the in-frame ones, dropping some. The data show tens of thousands of clones, with 94% seen just once and roughly 20% held by the top ten. No patient had autoimmune disease or received systemic immunosuppression. The source was CD4+ or CD8+ T cells sorted from blood, collected in a trial of the OX40 agonist ivuxolimab. This TCR derives from an adult with an advanced solid tumor such as melanoma, head and neck, liver or kidney cancer. J is TRBJ2-7 and V is TRBV6-5; 7 nucleotides align to TRBD2. This CDR3 reads CATRPAGALEQYF. CDR3 DNA sequence: TGTGCGACAAGGCCGGCGGGAGCTCTGGAGCAGTACTTC.